A single sample is the source of the 4 T cell receptor beta chains below, sequenced in a study of long-term antiretroviral therapy in people with HIV. With survey level as its setting, the immunoSEQ assay was v3.0. Repertoires were generated with immunoSEQ multiplex PCR, while TCRdb's copy carries only in-frame clones and drops some. The table lists about 16,000 clones, approximately 94% of them singletons. The material was unsorted PBMCs, obtained 6 to 6.5 years after starting antiretroviral therapy. Receptors originate from a woman between 50 and 59 years old with HIV.

The V gene is TRBV6-6, the J gene TRBJ2-5; D is unresolved. The germline V gene has CDR1 MNHNY and CDR2 SVGAGI (reference sequence). This CDR3 is 11 amino acids long. Trimming cost V 6 bases and J 5 bases, with 7 bases left between them. The DNA of the CDR3 is TGTGCCAGCAGAATGCAGGAGACCCAGTACTTC. Its translation is CASRMQETQYF.

This clone was seen only once. The chain joins TRBV29-1 to TRBJ2-7, with TRBD1 matching over 11 bases. CDR1 is SQVTM and CDR2 is ANQGSEA in the germline V gene. The CDR3 runs to 14 residues. V shed 2 bases and J 4 bases; nucleotides not matched to a gene: 4. In DNA form, the CDR3 reads TGCAGCGTTGAATATGGGGACAGGGGGTACGAGCAGTACTTC. Its protein product is CSVEYGDRGYEQYF.

The chain is built from TRBV11-2 and TRBJ1-3; D call uncertain. The CDR3 has 13 amino acids. The ends were cut back, 3 bases at V and 4 bases at J, with 7 bases in the middle. CDR1 is SGHAT, CDR2 FQNNGV, per germline. As DNA, the CDR3 is TGTGCCAGCAGCTTGAATAACGGAAACACCATATATTTT. Residues: CASSLNNGNTIYF.

The V and J genes are TRBV4-2 and TRBJ2-1, with D hard to call. CDR1 and CDR2 from the germline V gene are LGHNA and YNFKEQ. V lost 0 bases, J lost 0 bases, and 12 bases lay in between. This CDR3 region has 17 residues. The CDR3 DNA reads as TGTGCCAGCAGCCAAGATGAGATCAAGAGCTCCTACAATGAGCAGTTCTTC. Residues: CASSQDEIKSSYNEQFF.